Each of the 27 T cell receptor beta chains below was sequenced from the same sample in a study of tumor-infiltrating lymphocytes in primary liver carcinoma (dated by TCRdb to about 2017). Total RNA and DNA were co-extracted without cell sorting from around 20-30 mg of bulk tissue using the AllPrep DNA/RNA mini kit. Data came from an Illumina HiSeq 2500. Starting from about 550 ng total RNA, TCRbeta-specific cDNA was produced by reverse transcription with a constant-region primer and ProtoScript II reverse transcriptase. Three nested multiplex PCR rounds, following a slightly modified ARM-PCR procedure, were used to build the TCRbeta libraries. Each of the first two PCR rounds ran for around 11 cycles and used multiplex TRBV1-TRBV30 forward primers together with a Cbeta reverse primer. TCRdb took the public reads, trimmed them with fastp at Q25, ran MiXCR for clone calling and kept in-frame beta chains. Each record represents a unique CDR3 protein, reported with the most common genes and DNA among its rows. The sample yields approximately 73,000 distinct CDR3 sequences; about 70% were counted once. The ten largest clones take up approximately 15% of the sample.

Sequences were obtained from liver tumor tissue from sampling region 4. The sample's cell subset or site label, in plain terms: tumor region T4, right-lateral pole. Receptor source: a woman in her sixties or seventies with primary liver carcinoma and hepatitis B virus infection.

This chain uses TRBV5-4 with TRBJ2-7; 8 bases match TRBD2. Germline V gives CDR1 SGHNT, CDR2 YYREEE (reference sequence). After removal of 0 bases from V and 8 bases from J, the junction contained 10 bases not matched to a gene. There are 15 residues in the CDR3. The CDR3 loop is CASSLAGGGRYKQYF. CDR3 DNA: TGTGCCAGCAGCTTGGCTGGCGGGGGGAGGTACAAGCAGTACTTC.

On this clonotype: The junction shows a germline mismatch at one end, possibly a read error. J is TRBJ2-2 and V is TRBV10-1, with 7 bases fitting TRBD2. CDR3 length: 13 residues. CDR1 WNHNN and CDR2 SYGVQD come from the germline V gene (reference sequence). In nucleotides, the CDR3 is TGCGCCAGCAGTGGGGGGGGACTACCAAGAGCTGTTTTT. This sequence encodes CASSGGGLPRAVF.

This clonotype was found once. The junction departs from the called germline gene at one end, perhaps through a read error. The CDR3 region has the DNA TGTGCCAGCGCCTGTGGATACAATGAGCAGCTCTTC. The encoded protein is CASACGYNEQLF. The chain recombines TRBV12-3 or TRBV12-4 with TRBJ2-1, with no clear D. CDR3 length: 12 amino acids.

This clonotype was detected many times. The rearrangement uses TRBV4-2 and TRBJ2-3; the match to TRBD2 covers 7 bases. After removal of 1 base from V and 1 base from J, the junction contained 5 bases not matched to a gene. The germline gives CDR1 LGHNA, CDR2 YNFKEQ. The CDR3 runs to 16 residues. DNA for the CDR3: TGTGCCAGCAGCCAAGCCCAAGGGAGGGGCACAGATACGCAGTATTTT. Translated: CASSQAQGRGTDTQYF.

With respect to this clonotype: An end of the junction does not agree with germline; a read error may underlie this. The V and J genes are TRBV6-1 and TRBJ2-7, with 7 bases that match TRBD2. Per the germline V gene, CDR1 is MNHNS and CDR2 is SASEGT. The CDR3 contains 14 residues. The CDR3 here is CTSSLTSAATEQHF. The CDR3 bases are TGTACCAGCAGTTTAACTAGCGCTGCTACGGAGCAGCACTTC.

The genes are TRBV7-8 and TRBJ2-5; D is perhaps TRBD1 (5 bases). This CDR3 spans 15 amino acids. Germline CDR1 SGHVS, CDR2 FQNEAQ. The CDR3 loop is CTNSLNRMRQETQYF. The CDR3 region has the DNA TGTACCAACAGCTTAAACAGGATGCGTCAAGAGACCCAGTACTTC.

A note on this clonotype: The junction does not match germline at one end; this may be a read error. The chain employs TRBV11-1 and TRBJ2-7, with D possibly matching TRBD1 (5 bases). This CDR3 has 15 residues. Per the germline V gene, CDR1 is SGHAT and CDR2 is FQDESV (reference sequence). CDR3 residues: CASSWGVTRTYEQYF. The DNA for the CDR3 is TGTGCCAGTAGCTGGGGCGTGACGAGGACCTATGAGCAGTACTTC.

This chain uses TRBV6-2 or TRBV6-3 with TRBJ1-1; D is uncertain. The germline V gene encodes CDR1 MNHEY and CDR2 SVGEGT. The CDR3 consists of 15 residues. The germline V and J ends were trimmed by 2 bases and 10 bases, with 20 bases remaining between them. The CDR3, as DNA: TGTGCCAGCAGTTACGTCCCGGACGAACGGTCTGGAGCTTTCTTT. It encodes CASSYVPDERSGAFF.

As to this clonotype: A read error is possible here, since a much larger clone lies one base away. The CDR3 sequence: CASNQGESYEQYF. The CDR3 DNA follows: TGTGCCAGCAACCAGGGGGAATCCTACGAGCAGTACTTC. The V gene is TRBV7-9, the J gene TRBJ2-7; 7 bases fit TRBD1. This CDR3 is built from 13 residues. The J segment lost 1 base and the V segment lost 7 bases, leaving 4 bases of the junction unmatched. From germline, CDR1 is SEHNR and CDR2 FQNEAQ (reference sequence).

On this clonotype: This sequence may be a read error, since a much larger clone differs from it by one base. V gene TRBV4-1 combines with J gene TRBJ2-5; the match to TRBD2 covers 9 bases. There are 15 residues in the CDR3. Germline loops: CDR1 MGHRA, CDR2 YSYEKL. CDR3 sequence: CTSSQEGLAWKTQYF. The CDR3 coding sequence is TGCACCAGCAGCCAAGAGGGACTAGCTTGGAAGACCCAGTACTTC.

In this sample, this clonotype turned up once. One end of the junction does not line up with germline, which may come from a read error. The chain recombines TRBV29-1 with TRBJ1-2; possible D gene TRBD1, 5 bases. The CDR3 sequence is 12 residues long. The V gene's germline CDR1 is SQVTM and CDR2 ANQGSEA. For the CDR3, the DNA is TGCAGCGTCGGGGCGTGGGGCTATGACTACACCTTC. This translates into CSVGAWGYDYTF.

In regard to this clonotype: One end of the junction does not line up with germline, which may come from a read error. This chain connects TRBV4-1 to TRBJ2-6, with D maybe TRBD2 (6 bases). Germline V lookup: CDR1 MGHRA, CDR2 YSYEKL. The CDR3 is 16 amino acids. The CDR3: CACSQDSGSGANVLTF. CDR3 nucleotide sequence: TGCGCCTGCAGCCAAGATAGCGGCTCTGGGGCCAATGTCCTGACTTTC.

This clonotype was recorded a few times. This may be a read error, as it is one base from a much larger clone. This rearrangement joins TRBV28 to TRBJ2-4; no reliable D call. Germline V gene sequence: CDR1 MDHEN, CDR2 SYDVKM. This CDR3 has 15 amino acids. CDR3 in amino acids: CASSLGQFVLNIQHF. The CDR3 DNA is TGTGCCAGCAGTTTAGGCCAATTCGTCCTAAACATTCAGCACTTC.

Note on this clonotype: A junction end diverges from the germline sequence, so it may reflect a read error. V gene TRBV24-1 combines with J gene TRBJ2-1; D not certain. Looked up from germline, CDR1 is KGHDR and CDR2 is SFDVKD. There are 14 residues in the CDR3. For the CDR3, the DNA is TGTGCCACCAGTGACCCGCTCAACCTCAATAAGCAGTTCTTC. This encodes CATSDPLNLNKQFF.

The table lists this clonotype with a count of one. Here the CDR3 omits its conserved ending phenylalanine or tryptophan, so a read error is the likely source. The DNA is omitted, as the CDR3 cannot be located on it reliably, and the CDR3 follows TCRdb's listing. The rearrangement uses TRBV11-3 and TRBJ2-2; no DNA check was done on the table's D call, TRBD2. Including both end residues, the CDR3 is 14 amino acids long. Germline V gene sequence: CDR1 SGHNT, CDR2 YENEEA. CDR3 residues: CASWGTRATGEPFC.

On this clonotype itself: Germline and junction disagree at one end, which may indicate a read error. The rearrangement joins TRBV29-1 to TRBJ2-2; 10 nucleotides match TRBD2. This CDR3 comprises 13 residues. Germline loops: CDR1 SQVTM, CDR2 ANQGSEA. For the CDR3, the DNA is TGCAGCGTTGATACTAGCGGGGCAGGGGACCTGTTGTTT. Translated: CSVDTSGAGDLLF.

The chain has TRBV12-5 and TRBJ2-7, with a weak D call TRBD1 (6 bases). Germline CDR1 and CDR2: LGHNT and FRNRAP. This CDR3 spans 13 amino acids. The V gene lost 7 bases and the J gene lost 4 bases, with 14 bases spanning the gap. CDR3 residues: CASDFDRCYEQYF. The CDR3 DNA reads TGTGCTAGTGATTTTGACAGGTGTTACGAGCAGTACTTC.

This clonotype was detected once. Compared with germline, one end of the junction differs, possibly owing to a read error. The V gene is TRBV29-1, the J gene TRBJ2-5, with TRBD2 as a possible D gene (5 bases). The germline gives CDR1 SQVTM, CDR2 ANQGSEA. There are 16 residues in the CDR3. The CDR3 sequence is CSASGVTNGIQETQYF. In nucleotides, the CDR3 is TGCAGCGCCTCTGGCGTGACTAACGGAATTCAAGAGACCCAATACTTC.

This chain links TRBV6-6 with TRBJ2-1; D perhaps matches TRBD2 (6 bases). The V end lost 6 bases, the J end lost 8 bases, and 23 bases lay between the germline ends. The CDR3 is 16 residues long. Per the germline V gene, CDR1 is MNHNY and CDR2 is SVGAGI (reference sequence). The CDR3 sequence is CASSRAPGSGADEQFF. The CDR3 DNA sequence: TGTGCCAGCAGCAGGGCTCCGGGGTCGGGAGCGGATGAGCAGTTCTTC.

In the case of this clonotype: Its ends do not fully match the called genes, so a read error is possible. The rearrangement links TRBV11-3 to TRBJ2-2; 8 bases are shared with TRBD1. Germline V CDR1 and CDR2: SGHNT, YENEEA. The CDR3 sequence is 14 residues long. Written as DNA, the CDR3 is TGTTCCAGCAACTTAGCAGGGGGCACCGGGGAGCTGCTTTTT. Translating gives CSSNLAGGTGELLF.

Only a few counts were recorded for this clonotype. Possible read error: a much larger clone is one base away. The chain joins TRBV7-8 to TRBJ2-5, with D possibly being TRBD1 or TRBD2 (5 bases each). CDR3 length: 16 amino acids. The V gene lost 5 bases and the J gene lost 7 bases, with 23 bases spanning the gap. Germline loops: CDR1 SGHVS, CDR2 FQNEAQ. CDR3 protein: CASSHSGLVGVPTQYF. CDR3 sequence (DNA): TGTGCCAGCAGCCACTCAGGGCTAGTGGGAGTCCCGACCCAGTACTTC.

This clonotype is a singleton in its sample. In this CDR3 the conserved last residue, phenylalanine or tryptophan, is missing, so a read error is likely. The DNA is omitted, as the CDR3 cannot be located on it reliably, and the CDR3 follows TCRdb's listing. J is TRBJ1-1 and V is TRBV11-2. CDR1 and CDR2 (germline): SGHAT, FQNNGV. A total of 13 residues make up the CDR3, ends included. CDR3 region: CASSLGASTEAFL.

Comments on this clonotype: At one end, the junction sequence differs from germline, possibly due to a read error. The V call is TRBV11-2, the J call TRBJ2-7; D is uncertain. The germline V gene has CDR1 SGHAT and CDR2 FQNNGV. CDR3 length: 14 residues. CDR3 DNA: TGTGCCAGCAGCTTAGTTGGAGTTGACCACGAGCAGTGCTTC. This encodes CASSLVGVDHEQCF.

As to this clonotype: In this CDR3 the conserved last residue, phenylalanine or tryptophan, is missing, so a read error is likely. The chain carries TRBV6-1 and TRBJ2-1; no reliable D call. Deletions cut 1 base from V and 9 bases from J, with 4 bases between. CDR3 length: 11 amino acids. In germline, CDR1 is MNHNS, CDR2 SASEGT. The CDR3 is CASSEGLEQFS. The CDR3 DNA sequence: TGTGCCAGCAGTGAAGGCCTTGAGCAGTTCTCC.

The chain joins TRBV4-1 to TRBJ2-5; D uncertain. Trimming removed 5 bases at V and 2 bases at J, with 6 bases between. The length of the CDR3 is 12 residues. In germline, CDR1 is MGHRA, CDR2 YSYEKL. The CDR3 DNA is TGCGCCAGCAGCGAACCTCAAGAGACCCAGTACTTC. Translation: CASSEPQETQYF.

Comment on this clonotype: A much larger clone lies one base from this, so it may be a read error. The rearrangement links TRBV11-2 to TRBJ2-2; TRBD1 matches at 9 bases. Germline CDR1 is SGHAT and CDR2 is FQNNGV. The CDR3 extends over 16 amino acids. The J segment lost 5 bases and the V segment lost 7 bases, leaving 11 bases of the junction unmatched. In DNA form, the CDR3 reads TGTGCCAGCAACCCCCCGGGACAGGGACGTACCGGGGAGCTGTTTTTT. Translation gives CASNPPGQGRTGELFF.

As to this clonotype: Given a much more abundant clone one base away, this may be a read error. This chain connects TRBV15 to TRBJ1-1; no clear D gene. CDR1 is LNHNV, CDR2 YYDKDF, per germline (reference sequence). This CDR3 has 14 residues. Trimming shortened V by 5 bases and J by 0 bases, and 10 bases separated the two germline ends. CDR3 protein: CATSPLPLNTEAFF. CDR3 bases: TGTGCCACCAGCCCTCTTCCCCTGAACACTGAAGCTTTCTTT. The complete variable domain, with remaining parts taken from reference TRBV15 and TRBJ1-1, reads DAMVIQNPRYQVTQFGKPVTLSCSQTLNHNVMYWYQQKSSQAPKLLFHYYDKDFNNEADTPDNFQSRRPNTSFCFLDIRSPGLGDTAMYLCATSPLPLNTEAFFGQGTRLTVV.